This note documents a single T cell receptor beta chain sequence. The entry originates in a study of blood T cell repertoires in COVID-19. CDR3 length equals 18 residues. CDR1 is MNHEY, CDR2 SMNVEV, per germline (reference sequence). With 2 bases clipped from V and 8 bases from J, the junction kept 14 bases outside the gene matches. Sequencing used immunoSEQ multiplex PCR; TCRdb keeps in-frame clones, though not all of them. The data contain 120,000 or so clones, 86% of them singletons. The rearrangement uses TRBV27 and TRBJ2-1; 11 nucleotides line up with TRBD2. This sequence was found in a man between 65 and 85 years old who had recovered from COVID-19. The sequencing sample was made of peripheral blood. DNA for the CDR3: TGTGCCAGCAGTTTACTGGCGCCTACTAGCGGGAGAGAGTATGAGCAGTTCTTC. This translates into CASSLLAPTSGREYEQFF.